Described below is a single T cell receptor (beta chain) sequence and its context. Its antigen is still unknown. Trimming at V came to 6 bases and at J to 9 bases, leaving 17 bases not matched to a gene. The CDR3 extends over 15 amino acids. Both TRBC1 and TRBC2 were covered by a beta constant-region primer of two equimolar oligonucleotides. TCRdb called the UMI-ligation and nested PCR reads again in MiXCR, with one record for every CDR3 protein. The table shows 130,000 to 150,000 distinct CDR3 sequences, with about 18% occurring only once. This sample was taken from a study of naive and memory T cell subsets. General observations from the study: In CD4 and CD8 cells, diversity dropped from naive through EMRA.

Overnight CMV lysate stimulation of fresh PBMCs defined donor CMV status by CD4+ IFNgamma. The origin of this receptor is a human donor in good health. Material: naive CD4+ T cells from blood. V and J are TRBV12-3 or TRBV12-4 and TRBJ2-7, with TRBD2 matching over 7 bases. The CDR3 here is CASSHWLAGVNGQYF. The CDR3 DNA reads as TGTGCCAGCAGCCACTGGCTGGCGGGAGTAAATGGGCAGTACTTC.